The clone carrying this T cell receptor (beta chain) was observed many times. The data derive from a study of tumor and adjacent non-tumor tissue in lung cancer. No cell sorting was done before RNA was extracted from the tissue. This CDR3 has 14 amino acids. V was clipped by 8 bases and J by 6 bases; unmatched bases: 9. Per germline, CDR1 SNHLY and CDR2 FYNNEI. The library came from three nested PCR rounds adapted from ARM-PCR protocols. In TCRdb, the multiplex PCR reads were re-called with MiXCR into one record per CDR3 protein. The sample holds tens of thousands of distinct CDR3 sequences, about two thirds seen once.

This receptor was identified in a woman between 35 and 50 years old with non-small cell lung cancer. This chain connects TRBV2 to TRBJ2-3; TRBD2 agrees at 9 bases. Input material: lung tumor tissue. Written as DNA, the CDR3 is TGTGCCAGCGTCGCTAGCGGGGAATCCGATACGCAGTATTTT. Protein: CASVASGESDTQYF.